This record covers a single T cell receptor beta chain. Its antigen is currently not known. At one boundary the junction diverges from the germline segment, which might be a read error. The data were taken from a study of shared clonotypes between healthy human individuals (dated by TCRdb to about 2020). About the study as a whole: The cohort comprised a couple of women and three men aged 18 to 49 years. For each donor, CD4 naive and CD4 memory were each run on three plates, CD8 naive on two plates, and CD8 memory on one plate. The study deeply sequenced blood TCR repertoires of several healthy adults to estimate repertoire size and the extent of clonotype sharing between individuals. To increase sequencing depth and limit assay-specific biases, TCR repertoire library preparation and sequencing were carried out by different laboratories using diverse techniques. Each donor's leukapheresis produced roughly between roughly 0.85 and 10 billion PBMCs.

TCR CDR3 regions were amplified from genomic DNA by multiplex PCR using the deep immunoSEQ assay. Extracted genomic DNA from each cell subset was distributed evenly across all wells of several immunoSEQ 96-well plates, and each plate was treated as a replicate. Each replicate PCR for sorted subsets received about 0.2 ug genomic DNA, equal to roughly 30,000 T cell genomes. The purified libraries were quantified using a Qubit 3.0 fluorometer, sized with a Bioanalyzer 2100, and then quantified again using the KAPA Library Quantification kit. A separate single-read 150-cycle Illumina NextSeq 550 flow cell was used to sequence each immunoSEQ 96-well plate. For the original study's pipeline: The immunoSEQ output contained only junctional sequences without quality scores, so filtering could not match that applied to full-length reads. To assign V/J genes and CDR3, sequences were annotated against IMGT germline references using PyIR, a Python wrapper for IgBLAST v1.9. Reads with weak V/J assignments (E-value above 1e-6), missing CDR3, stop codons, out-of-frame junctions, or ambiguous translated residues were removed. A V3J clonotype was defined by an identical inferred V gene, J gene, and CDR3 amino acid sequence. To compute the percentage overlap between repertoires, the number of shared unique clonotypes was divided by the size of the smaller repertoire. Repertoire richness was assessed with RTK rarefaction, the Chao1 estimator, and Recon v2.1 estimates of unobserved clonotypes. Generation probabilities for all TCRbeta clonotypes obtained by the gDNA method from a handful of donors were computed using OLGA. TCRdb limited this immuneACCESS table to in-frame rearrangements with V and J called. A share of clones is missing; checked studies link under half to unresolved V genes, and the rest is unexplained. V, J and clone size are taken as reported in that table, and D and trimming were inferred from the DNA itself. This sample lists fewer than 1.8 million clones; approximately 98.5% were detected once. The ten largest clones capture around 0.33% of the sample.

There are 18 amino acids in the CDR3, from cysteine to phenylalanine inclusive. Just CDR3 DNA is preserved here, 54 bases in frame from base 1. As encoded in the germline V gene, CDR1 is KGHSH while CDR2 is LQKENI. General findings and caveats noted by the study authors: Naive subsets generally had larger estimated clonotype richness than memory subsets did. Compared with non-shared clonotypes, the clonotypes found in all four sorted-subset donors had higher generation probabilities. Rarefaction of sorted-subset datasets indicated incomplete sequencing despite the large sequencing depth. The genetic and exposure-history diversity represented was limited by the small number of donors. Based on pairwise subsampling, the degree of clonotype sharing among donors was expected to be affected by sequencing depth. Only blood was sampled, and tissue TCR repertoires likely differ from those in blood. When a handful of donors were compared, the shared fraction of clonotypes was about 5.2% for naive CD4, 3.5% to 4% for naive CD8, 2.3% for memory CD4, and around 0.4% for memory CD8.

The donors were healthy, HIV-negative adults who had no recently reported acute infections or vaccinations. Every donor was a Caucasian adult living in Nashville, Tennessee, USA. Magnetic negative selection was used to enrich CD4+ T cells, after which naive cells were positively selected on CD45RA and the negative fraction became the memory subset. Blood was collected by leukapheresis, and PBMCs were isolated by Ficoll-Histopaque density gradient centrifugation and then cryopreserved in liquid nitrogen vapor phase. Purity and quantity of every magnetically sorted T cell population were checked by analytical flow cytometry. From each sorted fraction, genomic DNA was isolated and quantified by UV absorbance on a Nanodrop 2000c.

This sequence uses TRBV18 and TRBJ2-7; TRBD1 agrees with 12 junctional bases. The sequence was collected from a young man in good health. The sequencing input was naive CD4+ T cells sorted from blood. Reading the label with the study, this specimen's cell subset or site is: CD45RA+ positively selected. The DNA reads TGTGCCAGCTCCCCACTTGGGACAGGGGGCGCCGGCTCCTACGAGCAGTACTTC. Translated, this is CASSPLGTGGAGSYEQYF.